Below, one T cell receptor (beta chain) is given with its context. This specimen belongs to a study of blood T cell repertoires in COVID-19. Whole-study context: Samples came from the United States, Italy and Spain, spanning acute and convalescent COVID-19.

V trimming: 10 bases; J trimming: 5 bases; junction bases outside the gene matches: 6. The germline gives CDR1 LGHDT, CDR2 YNNKEL (reference sequence). The CDR3 is 13 amino acids. TCRdb's table, derived via immunoSEQ multiplex PCR, lists solely in-frame clones and lacks some. The sample yields about 400,000 clones, nearly 90% seen once. Sequenced input: PBMCs or T cells enriched from blood (not recorded which). This sequence joins TRBV3-1 (or the pseudogene TRBV3-2) and TRBJ2-1, with 9 bases matching TRBD2. This TCR derives from a woman aged 18-29 years with acute COVID-19. Written as DNA, the CDR3 is TGTGCCACCGGACTAGCGAGCCACAATGAGCAGTTCTTC. It codes for CATGLASHNEQFF.